The rows below give T cell receptor beta chains drawn from one sample of a study of blood T cell repertoires in COVID-19. Profiling relied on immunoSEQ multiplex PCR, and the TCRdb table lists in-frame clones only, not all of them. The repertoire has roughly 200,000 clones, under 90% of them found once; the top ten carry approximately 4.8%. Sequencing was done on a sample of PBMCs or T cells enriched from blood (not recorded which). The receptors come from a woman aged 50 to 60 who had been exposed to COVID-19. CDR3s include the opening cysteine and the closing phenylalanine or tryptophan. The D gene is left open where the match is weak. Only some rows state a clone size, as once, few, many or a class for expanded clones.

>-|TRBD1|TRBV24-1|TRBJ1-1
CATGTDTEAFF
TGTGCCACCGGGACAGACACTGAAGCTTTCTTT
>-|-|TRBV24-1|TRBJ1-1
CATSDQGYSGVFF
TGTGCCACCAGTGATCAAGGGTATTCAGGGGTCTTCTTT
>-|TRBD1|TRBV5-1|TRBJ1-2
CASSLDAQGGYGYTF
TGCGCCAGCAGCTTGGATGCACAGGGGGGCTATGGCTACACCTTC
>once|-|TRBV7-2|TRBJ2-3
CASSLAVGATSDTQYF
TGTGCCAGCAGCTTAGCTGTGGGAGCAACGTCAGATACGCAGTATTTT
>-|TRBD1|TRBV2|TRBJ1-2
CASRAQGAVTRYGYTF
TGTGCCAGCAGAGCACAGGGGGCAGTCACAAGATATGGCTACACCTTC
>-|TRBD2|TRBV6-5|TRBJ2-7
CASLASGGPYEQYF
TGTGCCAGCCTGGCTAGCGGGGGGCCCTACGAGCAGTACTTC
>-|TRBD1|TRBV10-3|TRBJ2-7
CAIRSQGSGTGRNYEQYF
TGTGCCATCAGAAGCCAAGGGAGCGGGACAGGGAGGAACTACGAGCAGTACTTC
>-|-|TRBV30|TRBJ1-4
CAWSPTMPVNEKLFF
TGTGCCTGGAGTCCCACCATGCCAGTTAATGAAAAACTGTTTTTT
>-|TRBD2|TRBV7-2|TRBJ2-5
CASSSPGGRETQYF
TGTGCCAGCAGCTCCCCGGGGGGGCGAGAGACCCAGTACTTC
>-|-|TRBV6-5|TRBJ1-1
CASSYRRDPMNTEAFF
TGTGCCAGCAGTTACCGTCGGGATCCTATGAACACTGAAGCTTTCTTT
>-|-|TRBV7-6|TRBJ1-5
CASSKRPGQPQHF
TGTGCCAGCAGCAAAAGACCGGGGCAGCCCCAGCATTTT
>-|-|TRBV20-1|TRBJ1-2
CSATHYGYTF
TGCAGTGCTACCCATTATGGCTACACCTTC
>-|-|TRBV5-4|TRBJ1-2
CASSSYFFAKRANYGYTF
TGTGCCAGCAGCTCCTACTTTTTTGCGAAGAGAGCTAACTATGGCTACACCTTC
>once|TRBD1|TRBV2|TRBJ2-2
CASSEDPTGPTGELFF
TGTGCCAGCAGTGAAGACCCGACAGGGCCCACCGGGGAGCTGTTTTTT
>-|-|TRBV7-9|TRBJ1-2
CAAAAGANYGYTF
TGTGCCGCGGCGGCGGGAGCTAACTATGGCTACACCTTC
>-|TRBD1|TRBV7-2|TRBJ1-1
CASSPRQGMNTEAFF
TGTGCCAGCAGCCCCCGACAGGGTATGAACACTGAAGCTTTCTTT
>-|-|TRBV6-1|TRBJ1-1
CASSERGDVGTEAFF
TGTGCCAGCAGTGAGCGGGGGGACGTGGGCACTGAAGCTTTCTTT
>-|-|TRBV19|TRBJ1-1
CASSVAERNTEAFF
TGTGCCAGTAGTGTCGCGGAGAGGAACACTGAAGCTTTCTTT
>-|-|TRBV24-1|TRBJ1-2
CATSDSRTAGYGYTF
TGTGCCACCAGTGATTCCCGGACAGCAGGATATGGCTACACCTTC